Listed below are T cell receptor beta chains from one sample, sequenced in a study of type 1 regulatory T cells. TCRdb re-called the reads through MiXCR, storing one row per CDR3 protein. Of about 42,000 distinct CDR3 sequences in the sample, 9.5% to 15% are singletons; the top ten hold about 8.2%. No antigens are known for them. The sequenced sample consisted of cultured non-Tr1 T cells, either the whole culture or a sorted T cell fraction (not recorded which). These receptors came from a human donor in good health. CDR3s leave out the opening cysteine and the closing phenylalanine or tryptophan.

CDR3 protein: ASSQGRRGTEAF
J gene: TRBJ1-1
V gene: TRBV3-1
CDR3 length: 12

CDR3 protein: ASRGQGANYGYT
J gene: TRBJ1-2
V gene: TRBV3-1
CDR3 length: 12

CDR3 protein: ASSQQLVGETQY
J gene: TRBJ2-5
V gene: TRBV3-1
CDR3 length: 12

CDR3 protein: ASSPDRGRRETQY
J gene: TRBJ2-5
V gene: TRBV28
CDR3 length: 13

CDR3 protein: ASSLVSADTQY
J gene: TRBJ2-3
V gene: TRBV5-5
CDR3 length: 11

CDR3 protein: AGSWTEVSSYNEQF
J gene: TRBJ2-1
V gene: TRBV5-1
CDR3 length: 14

CDR3 protein: ASSPTGESTGELF
J gene: TRBJ2-2
V gene: TRBV5-1
CDR3 length: 13

CDR3 protein: ASLSWIGRNSGGTGELF
J gene: TRBJ2-2
V gene: TRBV28
CDR3 length: 17

CDR3 protein: SAGDRRSTDTQY
J gene: TRBJ2-3
V gene: TRBV20-1
CDR3 length: 12

CDR3 protein: ASGPGQHPEAF
J gene: TRBJ1-1
V gene: TRBV7-2
CDR3 length: 11

CDR3 protein: AWRGQGSSYEQY
J gene: TRBJ2-7
V gene: TRBV30
CDR3 length: 12

CDR3 protein: ASSVSNGADTQY
J gene: TRBJ2-3
V gene: TRBV7-2
CDR3 length: 12

CDR3 protein: ASSPIPGLAATEQF
J gene: TRBJ2-1
V gene: TRBV5-1
CDR3 length: 14

CDR3 protein: ASSPLDRNTGELF
J gene: TRBJ2-2
V gene: TRBV9
CDR3 length: 13

CDR3 protein: ASSFTGEAKNIQY
J gene: TRBJ2-4
V gene: TRBV7-9
CDR3 length: 13

CDR3 protein: ASSVGGIPTQY
J gene: TRBJ2-5
V gene: TRBV9
CDR3 length: 11

CDR3 protein: ASSSGAGLAGDTQY
J gene: TRBJ2-3
V gene: TRBV7-9
CDR3 length: 14

CDR3 protein: ASFRAGGGEQF
J gene: TRBJ2-1
V gene: TRBV12-3/TRBV12-4
CDR3 length: 11

CDR3 protein: TSRPIPSGPYNEQF
J gene: TRBJ2-1
V gene: TRBV7-8
CDR3 length: 14

CDR3 protein: ASRITSGRTDTQY
J gene: TRBJ2-3
V gene: TRBV7-2
CDR3 length: 13